This T cell receptor beta chain was profiled in a study of blood T cell repertoires in COVID-19. The overall study: Material from acute and convalescent COVID-19 was sourced from the United States, Italy and Spain. PBMCs, B-cell-depleted T cells, or T cells were the source of the cDNA or gDNA that made up the material.

Assay: immunoSEQ multiplex PCR; the TCRdb copy retains only in-frame clones and omits some. The sample has tens of thousands of clones, 80% seen once. V was pared by 1 base and J by 0 bases, with 13 bases between. The germline CDR1 and CDR2 sequences are SNHLY and FYNNEI. The CDR3 has 18 residues. Seattle patients were enrolled while actively infected and followed longitudinally. The chain recombines TRBV2 with TRBJ2-6, with a weak D call TRBD2 (6 bases). This TCR came from a man aged 30-40 years with COVID-19, enrolled during active disease. The source material was peripheral blood. In DNA form, the CDR3 reads TGTGCCAGCAGTGAAGTGGGGACTCGCAGCTCTGGGGCCAACGTCCTGACTTTC. It specifies CASSEVGTRSSGANVLTF.